The entry below describes one T cell receptor (beta chain). Its antigen remains unidentified. This entry is derived from a study of CD8 T cells in ankylosing spondylitis. Study results and limitations: Some motif variants had been reported before (in reactive arthritis synovial fluid and blood). For ankylosing spondylitis blood, a TCR beta motif of seven to nine highly homologous variants appeared characteristic. Disease-linked clones reportedly showed significant enrichment in matched ankylosing spondylitis synovial fluid. Relatively scarce in peripheral blood, disease-linked clones were CD8+.

The CDR3 is 14 amino acids. Germline lookup yields CDR1 MDHEN and CDR2 SYDVKM. The germline V and J ends were trimmed by 6 bases and 6 bases, with 17 bases remaining between them. Quantitative 5'-RACE was performed with molecular barcodes, and it yielded the TCR beta libraries. TCRdb ran MiXCR on the 5' RACE reads and lists one entry per CDR3 protein. The sample contains 500,000 to 550,000 distinct CDR3 sequences, roughly an eighth of which appear only once. This TCR came from a male donor with ankylosing spondylitis. The genes are TRBV28 and TRBJ1-2; TRBD1 is a possible D gene (5 bases). Sequenced: blood, either unsorted or a sorted T cell fraction (not recorded which). The CDR3 sequence: CASSPLVGTDGYTF. CDR3 DNA sequence: TGTGCCAGCAGCCCCCTAGTTGGGACGGATGGCTACACCTTC.